These 6 T cell receptor beta chains were all obtained from the same sample, sequenced in a study of blood T cell repertoires in COVID-19. Clones were read by immunoSEQ multiplex PCR, and TCRdb kept only the in-frame ones, dropping some. The data contain about 340,000 clones, around 88% of them singletons. The sample taken for sequencing was peripheral blood. All receptors come from a woman aged 60-75 years with COVID-19, enrolled during active disease.

The rearrangement links TRBV15 to TRBJ1-5, with 8 bases matching TRBD1. The V and J ends lost 1 base and 7 bases, in that order; junction bases with no gene match: 9. The germline gives CDR1 LNHNV, CDR2 YYDKDF (reference sequence). The length of the CDR3 is 16 residues. The CDR3, as DNA: TGTGCCACCAGCAGAGGTGGTGCTAGGACAGGGCAGCCCCAGCATTTT. It codes for CATSRGGARTGQPQHF.

This clone has more than one count but fewer than ten. The chain employs TRBV19 and TRBJ1-1, with 7 bases matching TRBD1. Germline V gene lookup returns CDR1 LNHDA and CDR2 SQIVND (reference sequence). V trimming: 5 bases; J trimming: 8 bases; junction bases outside the gene matches: 2. The CDR3 is 11 residues long. The CDR3 DNA sequence: TGTGCCAGTAGTCAGGACAGGGAAGCTTTCTTT. It yields the protein CASSQDREAFF.

Worth noting for this clone: At the DNA level, this CDR3 is encoded by other sequences in the same sample as well. V and J are TRBV4-1 and TRBJ2-2; 7 nucleotides align to TRBD1. There are 15 residues in the CDR3. V gave up 3 bases and J gave up 1 base; unmatched junction bases: 2. The germline V gene encodes CDR1 MGHRA and CDR2 YSYEKL. This CDR3 reads CASSQGDRNTGELFF. The CDR3 DNA reads as TGCGCCAGCAGCCAGGGGGACAGGAACACCGGGGAGCTGTTTTTT.

This sequence joins TRBV14 and TRBJ1-1; maybe TRBD1 (5 bases). Germline loops: CDR1 SGHDN, CDR2 FVKESK. The CDR3 consists of 15 residues. Trimming pared 2 bases from V and 0 bases from J, leaving 10 bases between. This chain's CDR3 is CASSQQGLLNTEAFF. The CDR3, as DNA: TGTGCCAGCAGCCAACAGGGACTACTGAACACTGAAGCTTTCTTT.

V usage is TRBV10-2 and J usage is TRBJ1-1; TRBD1 is a possible D gene (5 bases). The CDR3 is 11 amino acids. Germline V gene sequence: CDR1 WSHSY, CDR2 SAAADI. Trimming removed 6 bases at V and 7 bases at J, with 9 bases between. This CDR3 is CASSLGLEAFF. The CDR3 DNA follows: TGCGCCAGCAGCTTGGGACTTGAAGCTTTCTTT.

The chain uses TRBV7-2 and TRBJ2-7; 10 nucleotides line up with TRBD2. The CDR3 totals 16 residues. Germline values: CDR1 SGHTA, CDR2 FQGNSA. Unmatched junction bases numbered 7, after V lost 1 base and J lost 4 bases. As DNA, the CDR3 is TGTGCCAGCAGCTTAGGTGGGACTAGCGAAGGGTACGAGCAGTACTTC. Translating gives CASSLGGTSEGYEQYF.